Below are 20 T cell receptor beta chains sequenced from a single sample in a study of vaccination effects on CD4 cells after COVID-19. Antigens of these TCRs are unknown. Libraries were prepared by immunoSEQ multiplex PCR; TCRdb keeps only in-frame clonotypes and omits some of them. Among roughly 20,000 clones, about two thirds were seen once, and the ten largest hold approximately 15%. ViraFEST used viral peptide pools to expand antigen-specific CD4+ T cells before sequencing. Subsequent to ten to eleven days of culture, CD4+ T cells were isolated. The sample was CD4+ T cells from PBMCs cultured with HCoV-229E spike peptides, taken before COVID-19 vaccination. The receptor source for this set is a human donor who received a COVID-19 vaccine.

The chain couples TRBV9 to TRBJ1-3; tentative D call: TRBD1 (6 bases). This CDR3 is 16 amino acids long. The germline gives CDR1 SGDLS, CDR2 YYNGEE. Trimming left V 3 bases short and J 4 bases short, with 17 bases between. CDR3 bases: TGTGCCAGCAGCGCGACGAGGGGGGGCAGGGGAAACACCATATATTTT. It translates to CASSATRGGRGNTIYF.

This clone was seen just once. CDR3 loop: CASSPSEGNGYTF. CDR3 DNA: TGTGCCAGCAGTCCGTCCGAGGGGAATGGCTACACCTTC. V and J are TRBV12-3 or TRBV12-4 and TRBJ1-2; possibly TRBD1 for D (5 bases). The CDR3 spans 13 residues. Trimming took off 5 bases at V and 6 bases at J, with 13 bases between the two ends.

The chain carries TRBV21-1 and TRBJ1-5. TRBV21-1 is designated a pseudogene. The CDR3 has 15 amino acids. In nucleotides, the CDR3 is TGTGCCAGCGGCGGGTTGAGGGAGCGTGGCCAGCCCCAGCATTTT. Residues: CASGGLRERGQPQHF.

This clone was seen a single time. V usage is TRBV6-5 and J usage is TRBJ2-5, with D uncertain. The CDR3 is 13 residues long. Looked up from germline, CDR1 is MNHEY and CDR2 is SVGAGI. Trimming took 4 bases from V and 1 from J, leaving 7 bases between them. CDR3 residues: CASSFWGQETQYF. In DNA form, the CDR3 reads TGTGCCAGCAGTTTTTGGGGCCAAGAGACCCAGTACTTC.

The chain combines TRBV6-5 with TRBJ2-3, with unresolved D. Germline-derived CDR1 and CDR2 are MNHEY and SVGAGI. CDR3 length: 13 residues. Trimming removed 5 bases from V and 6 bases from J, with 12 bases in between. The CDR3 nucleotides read TGTGCCAGCAGTAACACCCGATGGGATACGCAGTATTTT. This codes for CASSNTRWDTQYF.

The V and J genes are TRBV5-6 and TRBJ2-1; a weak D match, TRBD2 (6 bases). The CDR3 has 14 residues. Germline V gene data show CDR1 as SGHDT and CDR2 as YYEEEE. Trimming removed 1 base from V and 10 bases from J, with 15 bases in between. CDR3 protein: CASSLIVRGTEQFF. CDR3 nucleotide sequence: TGTGCCAGCAGCTTGATCGTGCGCGGGACCGAGCAGTTCTTC.

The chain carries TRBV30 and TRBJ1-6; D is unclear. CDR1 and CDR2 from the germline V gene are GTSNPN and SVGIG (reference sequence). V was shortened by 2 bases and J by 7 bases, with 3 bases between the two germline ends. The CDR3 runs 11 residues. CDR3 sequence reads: CAWSRNSPLHF. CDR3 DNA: TGTGCCTGGAGTCGGAATTCACCCCTCCACTTT.

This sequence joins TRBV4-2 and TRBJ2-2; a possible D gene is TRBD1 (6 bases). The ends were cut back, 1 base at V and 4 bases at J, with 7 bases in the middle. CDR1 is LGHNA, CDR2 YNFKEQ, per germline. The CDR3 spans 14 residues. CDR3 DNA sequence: TGTGCCAGCAGCCAAGCCAGGGGCACCGGGGAGCTGTTTTTT. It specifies CASSQARGTGELFF.

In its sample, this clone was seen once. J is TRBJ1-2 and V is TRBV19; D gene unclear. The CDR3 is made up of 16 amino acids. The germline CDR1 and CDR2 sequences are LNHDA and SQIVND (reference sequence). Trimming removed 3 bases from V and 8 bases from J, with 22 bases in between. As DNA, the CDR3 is TGTGCCAGTAGTATGTATACCCCCGGGCGTGGATACGGCTACACCTTC. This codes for CASSMYTPGRGYGYTF.

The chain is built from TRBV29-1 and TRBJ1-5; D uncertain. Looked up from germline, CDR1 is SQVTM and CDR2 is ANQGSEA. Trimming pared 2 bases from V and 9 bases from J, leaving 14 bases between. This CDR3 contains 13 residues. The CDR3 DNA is TGCAGCGTTGAATATACGGTCTTGGGGCCCCAGCATTTT. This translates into CSVEYTVLGPQHF.

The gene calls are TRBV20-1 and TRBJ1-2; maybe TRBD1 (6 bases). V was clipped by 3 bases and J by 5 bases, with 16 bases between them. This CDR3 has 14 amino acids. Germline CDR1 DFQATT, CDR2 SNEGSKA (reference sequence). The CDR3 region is CSASTGGQGYGYTF. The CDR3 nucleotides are TGCAGTGCTAGTACCGGGGGGCAGGGTTATGGCTACACCTTC.

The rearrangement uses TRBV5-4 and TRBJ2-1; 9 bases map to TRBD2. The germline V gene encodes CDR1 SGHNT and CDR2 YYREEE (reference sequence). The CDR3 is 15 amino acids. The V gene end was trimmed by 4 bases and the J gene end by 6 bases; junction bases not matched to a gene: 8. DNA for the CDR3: TGTGCCAGCAGCGCTCCGGGACTAGCTGTCAATGAGCAGTTCTTC. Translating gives CASSAPGLAVNEQFF. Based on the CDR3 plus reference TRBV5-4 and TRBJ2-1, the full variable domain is ETGVTQSPTHLIKTRGQQVTLRCSSQSGHNTVSWYQQALGQGPQFIFQYYREEENGRGNFPPRFSGLQFPNYSSELNVNALELDDSALYLCASSAPGLAVNEQFFGPGTRLTVL.

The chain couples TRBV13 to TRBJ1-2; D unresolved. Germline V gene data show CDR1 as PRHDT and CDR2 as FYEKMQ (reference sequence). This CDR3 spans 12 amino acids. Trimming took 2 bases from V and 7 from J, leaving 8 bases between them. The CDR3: CASSLLRRGYTF. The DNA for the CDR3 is TGTGCCAGCAGCTTATTACGTCGTGGCTACACCTTC. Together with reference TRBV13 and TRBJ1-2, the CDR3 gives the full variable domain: AAGVIQSPRHLIKEKRETATLKCYPIPRHDTVYWYQQGPGQDPQFLISFYEKMQSDKGSIPDRFSAQQFSDYHSELNMSSLELGDSALYFCASSLLRRGYTFGSGTRLTVV.

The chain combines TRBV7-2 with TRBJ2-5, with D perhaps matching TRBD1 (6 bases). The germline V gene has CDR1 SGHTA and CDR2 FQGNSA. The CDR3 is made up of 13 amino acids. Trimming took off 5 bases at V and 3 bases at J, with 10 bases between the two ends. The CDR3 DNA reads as TGTGCCAGCAGCGCTTACAGGGAAGAGACCCAGTACTTC. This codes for CASSAYREETQYF.

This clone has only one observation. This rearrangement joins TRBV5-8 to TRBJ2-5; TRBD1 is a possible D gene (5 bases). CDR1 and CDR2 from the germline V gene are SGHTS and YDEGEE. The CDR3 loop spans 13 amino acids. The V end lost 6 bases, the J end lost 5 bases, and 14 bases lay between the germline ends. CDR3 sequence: CASNNQGRETQYF. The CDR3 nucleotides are TGTGCCAGCAATAATCAGGGCCGGGAGACCCAGTACTTC.

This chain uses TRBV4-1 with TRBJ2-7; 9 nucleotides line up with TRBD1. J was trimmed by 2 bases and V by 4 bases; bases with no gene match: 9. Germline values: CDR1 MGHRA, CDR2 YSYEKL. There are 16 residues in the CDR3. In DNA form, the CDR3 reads TGCGCCAGCAGCCGTGATTTTCGACAGGGGGCCTACGAGCAGTACTTC. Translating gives CASSRDFRQGAYEQYF.

CDR3 bases: TGCGCCAGCAGCTTGATGACTCAGGGATACGTCAACGAGCAGTACTTC. Translation: CASSLMTQGYVNEQYF. The rearrangement links TRBV5-1 to TRBJ2-7; TRBD1 is a possible D gene (5 bases). There are 16 residues in the CDR3. Per germline, CDR1 SGHRS and CDR2 YFSETQ. Deletions cut 1 base from V and 5 bases from J, with 19 bases between.

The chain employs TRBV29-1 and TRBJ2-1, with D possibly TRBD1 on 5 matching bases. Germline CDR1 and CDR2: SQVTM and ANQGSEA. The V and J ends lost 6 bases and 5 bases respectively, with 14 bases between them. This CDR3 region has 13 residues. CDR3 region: CSVIRDRHNEQFF. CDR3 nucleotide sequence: TGCAGCGTAATCCGAGACAGACACAATGAGCAGTTCTTC.

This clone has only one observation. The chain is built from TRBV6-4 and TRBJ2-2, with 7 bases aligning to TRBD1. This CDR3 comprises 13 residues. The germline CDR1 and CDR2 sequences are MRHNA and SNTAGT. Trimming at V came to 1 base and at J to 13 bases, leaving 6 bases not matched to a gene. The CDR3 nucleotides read TGTGCCAGCAGTGACTTAACAGGGGTTGGGCTGTTTTTT. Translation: CASSDLTGVGLFF.

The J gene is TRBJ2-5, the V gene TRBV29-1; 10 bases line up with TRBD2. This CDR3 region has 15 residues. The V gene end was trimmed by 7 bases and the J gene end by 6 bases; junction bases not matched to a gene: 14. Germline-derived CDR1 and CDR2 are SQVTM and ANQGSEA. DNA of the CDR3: TGCAGCGGTTATGGAAGCGGGAGGGCCGCTAAGACCCAGTACTTC. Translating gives CSGYGSGRAAKTQYF. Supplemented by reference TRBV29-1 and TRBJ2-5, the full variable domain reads SAVISQKPSRDICQRGTSLTIQCQVDSQVTMMFWYRQQPGQSLTLIATANQGSEATYESGFVIDKFPISRPNLTFSTLTVSNMSPEDSSIYLCSGYGSGRAAKTQYFGPGTRLLVL.